The text below deals with one T cell receptor (beta chain). The data are from a study of cytotoxic CD8 clonotypes in ibrutinib-treated CLL. The wider study: Response samples were drawn at a median of approximately 11 months of treatment, range 6 to 36.

Data came from immunoSEQ multiplex PCR; TCRdb stores just in-frame clones and leaves some out. The sample lists roughly 200,000 clones, about four fifths seen once, with roughly 11% in the top ten. The CDR3 is 12 residues long. Per germline, CDR1 SGHKS and CDR2 YYEKEE (reference sequence). The ends were cut back, 4 bases at V and 8 bases at J, with 12 bases in the middle. This sample comprised PBMCs, obtained after 12 months of ibrutinib treatment. This chain connects TRBV5-5 to TRBJ1-2; maybe TRBD1 (6 bases). The TCR comes from a human donor with chronic lymphocytic leukemia. DNA of the CDR3: TGTGCCAGCAGCCACCAGGGGAACGGCTACACCTTC. It codes for CASSHQGNGYTF.